This is a list of T cell receptor beta chains from one sample in a study of cytomegalovirus exposure and HLA in healthy donors. Method: immunoSEQ multiplex PCR; TCRdb's copy keeps in-frame clones and lacks some. Here the sample spans 85,000 to 120,000 clones, about 95% being singletons. The sequenced sample consisted of PBMCs. Receptor source: a woman aged 18-29 years in good health and CMV-seronegative. The CDR3 runs from the conserved cysteine through the conserved F or W. A D gene is named only where the DNA matches it firmly. A row's size may be missing; if present it is once, few, many or a size class.

TRBV2	TRBJ1-2	TRBD1	.	CASRDSSYGYTF	TGTGCCAGCCGGGACAGCTCTTATGGCTACACCTTC
TRBV21-1	TRBJ2-7	.	.	CASSPLPGTGNSYEQYF	TGTGCCAGCAGCCCACTCCCCGGGACAGGGAATTCCTACGAGCAGTACTTC
TRBV7-9	TRBJ2-1	TRBD1	.	CASGGRDRGPGEQFF	TGTGCCAGCGGCGGCAGGGACAGGGGGCCAGGTGAGCAGTTCTTC
TRBV2	TRBJ1-3	.	.	CASSETQGLSGNTIYF	TGTGCCAGCAGTGAAACCCAGGGACTTTCTGGAAACACCATATATTTT
TRBV5-5	TRBJ2-1	TRBD2	.	CASSRGGLAGNEQFF	TGTGCCAGCAGCAGAGGGGGACTAGCGGGAAATGAGCAGTTCTTC
TRBV6-6	TRBJ1-5	.	.	CASSRGGVNQPQHF	TGTGCCAGCAGCCGTGGGGGGGTCAATCAGCCCCAGCATTTT
TRBV28	TRBJ1-2	.	.	CASSLNTFNYGYTF	TGTGCCAGCAGTTTAAACACCTTTAACTATGGCTACACCTTC
TRBV29-1	TRBJ1-3	TRBD1	.	CSVIRTGENTIYF	TGCAGCGTAATTAGGACAGGGGAAAACACCATATATTTT
TRBV6-5	TRBJ2-7	TRBD2	.	CASSYSVLAGKPEQYF	TGTGCCAGCAGTTACTCGGTCCTAGCGGGAAAGCCCGAGCAGTACTTC
TRBV5-1	TRBJ2-5	TRBD2	.	CASSLLASGAGTQYF	TGCGCCAGCAGCTTATTGGCCAGCGGGGCGGGGACCCAGTACTTC
TRBV6-5	TRBJ2-1	.	.	CASSRAYNEQFF	TGTGCCAGCAGTCGAGCTTACAATGAGCAGTTCTTC
TRBV20-1	TRBJ1-5	.	.	CSASGGQPQHF	TGCAGTGCTAGCGGCGGCCAGCCCCAGCATTTT
TRBV6-1	TRBJ1-4	TRBD1	.	CASRTGREKLFF	TGTGCCAGCCGGACAGGGCGCGAAAAACTGTTTTTT
TRBV13	TRBJ1-6	TRBD1	.	CASSISGTGGFNYNSPLHF	TGTGCCAGCAGCATCTCCGGGACAGGGGGCTTTAACTATAATTCACCCCTCCACTTT
TRBV5-1	TRBJ2-7	.	.	CASSPEGPPEQYF	TGCGCCAGCAGCCCGGAGGGCCCCCCAGAGCAGTACTTC
TRBV11-3	TRBJ2-1	.	.	CASSSDSYNEQFF	TGTGCCAGCAGCTCAGACAGTTACAATGAGCAGTTCTTC
TRBV5-8	TRBJ1-5	TRBD1	.	CASSLGQVNSNQPQHF	TGTGCCAGCAGCCTCGGACAGGTGAATAGCAATCAGCCCCAGCATTTT
TRBV5-4	TRBJ1-5	TRBD1	.	CASSSTGDSNQPQHF	TGTGCCAGCAGCTCGACAGGGGATAGCAATCAGCCCCAGCATTTT
TRBV11-2	TRBJ2-1	.	.	CASTVQGITNEQFF	TGTGCCAGCACCGTACAGGGAATTACAAATGAGCAGTTCTTC
TRBV11-3	TRBJ1-6	.	.	CASSLEGSSYNSPLHF	TGTGCCAGCAGCTTGGAGGGGAGCTCCTATAATTCACCCCTCCACTTT
TRBV4-3	TRBJ1-4	TRBD1	.	CASSQDRTGAEKLFF	TGCGCCAGCAGCCAAGACAGGACAGGGGCTGAAAAACTGTTTTTT
TRBV12-5	TRBJ2-2	TRBD1	.	CASGLPPDRVNGELFF	TGTGCTAGTGGTTTGCCCCCGGACAGGGTGAACGGGGAGCTGTTTTTT
TRBV6-1	TRBJ2-3	TRBD2	.	CASSDISGGSQDTQYF	TGTGCCAGCAGTGACATTAGCGGGGGGAGCCAAGATACGCAGTATTTT
TRBV7-8	TRBJ1-5	.	.	CASSLAGASNQPQHF	TGTGCCAGCAGCTTAGCGGGGGCTAGCAATCAGCCCCAGCATTTT
TRBV7-9	TRBJ1-4	.	.	CASSPWTEPSEKLFF	TGTGCCAGCAGCCCCTGGACAGAACCTAGTGAAAAACTGTTTTTT
TRBV30	TRBJ2-1	.	.	CAWRVIRGSVNEQFF	TGTGCCTGGAGGGTGATCAGGGGTTCGGTCAATGAGCAGTTCTTC
TRBV18	TRBJ1-2	.	.	CASSLQQGTYGYTF	TGTGCCAGCTCACTTCAGCAGGGAACCTATGGCTACACCTTC
TRBV20-1	TRBJ1-2	.	.	CSASSDYTF	TGCAGTGCCTCCTCAGACTACACCTTC
TRBV5-1	TRBJ2-3	.	.	CASSEWASTDTQYF	TGCGCCAGCAGCGAGTGGGCCTCCACAGATACGCAGTATTTT
TRBV27	TRBJ1-4	TRBD1	.	CASRTGGHEKLFF	TGTGCCAGCAGGACAGGGGGACATGAAAAACTGTTTTTT
TRBV27	TRBJ2-1	.	once	CASSVGAWALQQFF	TGTGCCAGCAGCGTAGGGGCCTGGGCCCTGCAGCAGTTCTTC
TRBV5-1	TRBJ2-1	TRBD2	few	CASSRTSGSQNEQFF	TGCGCCAGCAGCCGGACTAGCGGGAGTCAGAATGAGCAGTTCTTC
TRBV6-4	TRBJ1-1	.	.	CASTRPGDTEAFF	TGTGCCAGCACTAGACCGGGGGACACTGAAGCTTTCTTT
TRBV2	TRBJ1-1	.	.	CASSESAGRSEAFF	TGTGCCAGCAGTGAATCGGCGGGGCGGTCTGAAGCTTTCTTT
TRBV6-5	TRBJ2-3	TRBD1	.	CASSYSGQGKDTQYF	TGTGCCAGCAGTTACTCGGGACAGGGGAAAGATACGCAGTATTTT
TRBV2	TRBJ2-3	.	.	CASQIRDTQYF	TGTGCCAGCCAAATCAGGGATACGCAGTATTTT
TRBV6-5	TRBJ2-3	TRBD2	.	CASLYGTSGGDTQYF	TGTGCCAGCCTCTATGGGACTAGCGGGGGAGATACGCAGTATTTT
TRBV4-1	TRBJ2-7	.	.	CASSQDRGTHYEQYF	TGCGCCAGCAGCCAAGACCGCGGAACACACTACGAGCAGTACTTC
TRBV28	TRBJ2-5	.	once	CASSPSGNQETQYF	TGTGCCAGCAGCCCTTCAGGAAACCAAGAGACCCAGTACTTC